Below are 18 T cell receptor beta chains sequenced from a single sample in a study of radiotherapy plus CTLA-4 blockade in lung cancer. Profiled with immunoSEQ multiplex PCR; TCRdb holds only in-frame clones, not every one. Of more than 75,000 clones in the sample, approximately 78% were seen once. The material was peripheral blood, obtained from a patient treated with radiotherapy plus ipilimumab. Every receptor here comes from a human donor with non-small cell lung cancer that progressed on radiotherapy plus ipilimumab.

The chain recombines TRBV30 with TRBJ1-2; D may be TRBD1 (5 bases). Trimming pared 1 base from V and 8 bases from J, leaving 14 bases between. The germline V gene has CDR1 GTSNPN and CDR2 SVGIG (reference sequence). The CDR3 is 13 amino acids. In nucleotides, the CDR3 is TGTGCCTGGAGTGCCCAGCAGGGATCAGGCTACACCTTC. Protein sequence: CAWSAQQGSGYTF.

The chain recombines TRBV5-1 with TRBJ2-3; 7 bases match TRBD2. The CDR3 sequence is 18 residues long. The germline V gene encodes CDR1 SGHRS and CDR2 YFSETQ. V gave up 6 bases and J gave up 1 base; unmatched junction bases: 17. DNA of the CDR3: TGCGCCAGCACCCGGGGGGTGGCTAGCGGACCCGGCACAGATACGCAGTATTTT. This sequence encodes CASTRGVASGPGTDTQYF.

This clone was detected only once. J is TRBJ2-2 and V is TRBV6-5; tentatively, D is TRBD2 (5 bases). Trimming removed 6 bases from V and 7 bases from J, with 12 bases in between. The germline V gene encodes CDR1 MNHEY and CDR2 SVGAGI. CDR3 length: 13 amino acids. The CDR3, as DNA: TGTGCCAGCAGGCTAGCTCTGATCGGGGAGCTGTTTTTT. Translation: CASRLALIGELFF.

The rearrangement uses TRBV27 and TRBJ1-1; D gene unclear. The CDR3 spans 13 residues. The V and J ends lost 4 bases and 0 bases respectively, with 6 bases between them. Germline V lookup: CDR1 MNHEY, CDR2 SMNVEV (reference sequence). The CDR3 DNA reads TGTGCCAGCAGTTCTACTATGAACACTGAAGCTTTCTTT. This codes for CASSSTMNTEAFF.

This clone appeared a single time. CDR3 region: CASSPFGPNTDTQYF. CDR3 bases: TGTGCCAGCAGCCCGTTTGGGCCTAACACAGATACGCAGTATTTT. The V and J genes are TRBV14 and TRBJ2-3; no clear D. The CDR3 spans 15 residues. Between the trimmed V and J ends, which lost 4 bases and 2 bases, there was a span of 13 bases. Germline V gene data show CDR1 as SGHDN and CDR2 as FVKESK.

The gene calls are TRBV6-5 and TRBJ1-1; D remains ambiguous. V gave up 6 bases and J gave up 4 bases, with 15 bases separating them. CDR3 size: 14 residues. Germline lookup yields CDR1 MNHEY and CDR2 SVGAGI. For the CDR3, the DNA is TGTGCCAGCAGGGCTAGGGAAGTCAGCACTGAAGCTTTCTTT. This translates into CASRAREVSTEAFF.

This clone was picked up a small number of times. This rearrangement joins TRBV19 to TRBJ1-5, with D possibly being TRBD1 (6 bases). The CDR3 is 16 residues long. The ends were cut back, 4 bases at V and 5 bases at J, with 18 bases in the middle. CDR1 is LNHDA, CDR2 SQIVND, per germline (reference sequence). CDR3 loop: CASSSPPDRPYQPQHF. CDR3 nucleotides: TGTGCCAGTAGTAGCCCCCCGGACAGACCCTATCAGCCCCAGCATTTT.

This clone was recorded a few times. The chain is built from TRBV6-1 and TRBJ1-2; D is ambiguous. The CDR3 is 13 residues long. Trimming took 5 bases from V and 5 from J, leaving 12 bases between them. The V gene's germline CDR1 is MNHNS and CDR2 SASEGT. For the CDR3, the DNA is TGTGCCAGCAGTTATTCCGGACTGTATGGCTACACCTTC. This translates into CASSYSGLYGYTF.

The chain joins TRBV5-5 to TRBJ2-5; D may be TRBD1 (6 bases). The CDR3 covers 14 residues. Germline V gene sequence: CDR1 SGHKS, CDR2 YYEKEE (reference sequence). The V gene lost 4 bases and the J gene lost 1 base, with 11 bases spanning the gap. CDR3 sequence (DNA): TGTGCCAGCAGCCCTCAGGGGACCCAAGAGACCCAGTACTTC. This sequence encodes CASSPQGTQETQYF.

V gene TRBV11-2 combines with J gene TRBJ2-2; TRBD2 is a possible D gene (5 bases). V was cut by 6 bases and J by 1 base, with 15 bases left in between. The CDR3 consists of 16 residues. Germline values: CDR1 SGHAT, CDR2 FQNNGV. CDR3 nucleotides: TGTGCCAGCAGACTACGGGCGGGTCGGAACACCGGGGAGCTGTTTTTT. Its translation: CASRLRAGRNTGELFF. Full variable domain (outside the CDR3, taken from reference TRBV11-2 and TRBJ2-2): EAGVAQSPRYKIIEKRQSVAFWCNPISGHATLYWYQQILGQGPKLLIQFQNNGVVDDSQLPKDRFSAERLKGVDSTLKIQPAKLEDSAVYLCASRLRAGRNTGELFFGEGSRLTVL.

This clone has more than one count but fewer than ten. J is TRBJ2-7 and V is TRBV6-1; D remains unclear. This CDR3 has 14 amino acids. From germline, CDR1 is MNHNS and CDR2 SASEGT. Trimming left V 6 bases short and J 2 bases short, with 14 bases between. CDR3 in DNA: TGTGCCAGCAGAGAGAGCCTGGGTCCCTACGAGCAGTACTTC. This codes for CASRESLGPYEQYF.

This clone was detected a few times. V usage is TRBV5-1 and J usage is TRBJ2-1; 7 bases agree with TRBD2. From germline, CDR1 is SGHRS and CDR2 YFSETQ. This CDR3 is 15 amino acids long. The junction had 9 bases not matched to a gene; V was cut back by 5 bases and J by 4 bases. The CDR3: CASSYGLVGYNEQFF. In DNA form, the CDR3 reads TGCGCCAGCAGTTATGGACTAGTCGGGTACAATGAGCAGTTCTTC. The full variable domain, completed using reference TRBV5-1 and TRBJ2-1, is KAGVTQTPRYLIKTRGQQVTLSCSPISGHRSVSWYQQTPGQGLQFLFEYFSETQRNKGNFPGRFSGRQFSNSRSEMNVSTLELGDSALYLCASSYGLVGYNEQFFGPGTRLTVL.

The CDR3 DNA sequence: TGTGCCAGCAGTTATGGCCGGGACGGCTACACCTTC. Encoded protein: CASSYGRDGYTF. The rearrangement joins TRBV7-9 to TRBJ1-2; tentatively, D is TRBD1 (5 bases). With 6 bases removed from V and 8 bases from J, the gap between germline ends came to 13 bases. Germline values: CDR1 SEHNR, CDR2 FQNEAQ (reference sequence). The CDR3 has 12 amino acids.

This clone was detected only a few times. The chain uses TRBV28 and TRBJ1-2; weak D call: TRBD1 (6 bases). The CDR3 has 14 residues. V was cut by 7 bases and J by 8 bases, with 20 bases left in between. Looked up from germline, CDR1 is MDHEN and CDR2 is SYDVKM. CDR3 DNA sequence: TGTGCCAGCATCCCAGGGGCCGAGCGTACCGGCTACACCTTC. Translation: CASIPGAERTGYTF.

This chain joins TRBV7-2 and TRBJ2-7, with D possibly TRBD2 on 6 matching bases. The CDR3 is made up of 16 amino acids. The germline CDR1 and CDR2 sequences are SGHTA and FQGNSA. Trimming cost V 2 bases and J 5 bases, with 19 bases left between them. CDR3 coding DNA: TGTGCCAGCAGCTTACCTTGGGTGGGAGGAAGGAACGAGCAGTACTTC. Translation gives CASSLPWVGGRNEQYF.

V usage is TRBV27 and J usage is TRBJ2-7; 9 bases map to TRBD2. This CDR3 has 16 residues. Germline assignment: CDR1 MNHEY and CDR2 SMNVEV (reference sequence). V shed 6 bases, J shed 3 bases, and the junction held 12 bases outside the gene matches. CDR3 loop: CASRTGMASGNYEQYF. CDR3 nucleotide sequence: TGTGCCAGCAGGACAGGGATGGCTAGCGGGAACTACGAGCAGTACTTC.

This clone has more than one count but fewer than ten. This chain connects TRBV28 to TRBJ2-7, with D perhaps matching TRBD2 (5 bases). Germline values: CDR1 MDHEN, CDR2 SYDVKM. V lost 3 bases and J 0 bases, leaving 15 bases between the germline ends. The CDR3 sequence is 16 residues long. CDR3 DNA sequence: TGTGCCAGCAGTTTGGCATACCTAGCTGTCTCCTACGAGCAGTACTTC. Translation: CASSLAYLAVSYEQYF.

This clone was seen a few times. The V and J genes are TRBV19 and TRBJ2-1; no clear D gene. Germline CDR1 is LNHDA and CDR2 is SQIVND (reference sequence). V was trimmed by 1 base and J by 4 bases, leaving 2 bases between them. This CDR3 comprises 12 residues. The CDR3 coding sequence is TGTGCCAGTAGTATAGGTTACAATGAGCAGTTCTTC. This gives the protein CASSIGYNEQFF. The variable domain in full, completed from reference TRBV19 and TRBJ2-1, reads DGGITQSPKYLFRKEGQNVTLSCEQNLNHDAMYWYRQDPGQGLRLIYYSQIVNDFQKGDIAEGYSVSREKKESFPLTVTSAQKNPTAFYLCASSIGYNEQFFGPGTRLTVL.